These T cell receptor beta chains were read from a single sample in a study of blood T cell repertoires in COVID-19. The data were produced by immunoSEQ multiplex PCR, yet TCRdb's version contains in-frame clones alone and is incomplete. The table shows about 50,000 clones, with about 83% occurring only once. Sequencing was carried out using peripheral blood. The source of these receptors is a woman aged 55-69 years with acute or convalescent COVID-19. Both conserved end residues are part of each CDR3. The D gene is left open where the match is weak.

TRBV3-1/TRBV3-2	TRBJ1-3	-	TGTGCCAGCAGCCAAGGGCCGGGATCTGGAAACACCATATATTTT	CASSQGPGSGNTIYF
TRBV3-1/TRBV3-2	TRBJ1-1	-	TGTGCCAGCAGCCCCAGGGGTACTGAAGCTTTCTTT	CASSPRGTEAFF
TRBV5-1	TRBJ1-4	TRBD1	TGCGCCAGCAGCTCCGGCACAGGGGATAGTGAAAAACTGTTTTTT	CASSSGTGDSEKLFF
TRBV29-1	TRBJ2-5	-	TGCAGCGTTGTGGCGGGGCAAGAGACCCAGTACTTC	CSVVAGQETQYF
TRBV3-1/TRBV3-2	TRBJ2-4	TRBD1	TGTGCCAGCAGCCAAGGGGACAGGGGATCCAAAAACATTCAGTACTTC	CASSQGDRGSKNIQYF
TRBV30	TRBJ1-1	TRBD1	TGTGCCTGGTTCAGGGGGCGATGGGACACTGAAGCTTTCTTT	CAWFRGRWDTEAFF
TRBV6-6	TRBJ1-5	TRBD1	TGTGCCAGCAGTTATCAGGGGGACAATCAGCCCCAGCATTTT	CASSYQGDNQPQHF
TRBV4-2	TRBJ2-3	-	TGTGCCAGCAGCCAAGCCGGGACACAATCCACAGATACGCAGTATTTT	CASSQAGTQSTDTQYF
TRBV5-6	TRBJ2-3	-	TGTGCCAGCAGCTTGGTCGCGGATACGCAGTATTTT	CASSLVADTQYF
TRBV19	TRBJ2-3	TRBD2	TGTGCCAGCACAATAGGGGTAGGGCTAGCGGGGGGCGATACGCAGTATTTT	CASTIGVGLAGGDTQYF
TRBV7-6	TRBJ1-1	-	TGTGCCAGCAGCCCCCAAGGGAGAGCCACTGAAGCTTTCTTT	CASSPQGRATEAFF
TRBV4-1	TRBJ1-3	TRBD1	TGCGCCAGCAGCCAAGTGGGACAGGTGAGCTCTGGAAACACCATATATTTT	CASSQVGQVSSGNTIYF
TRBV15	TRBJ2-7	-	TGTGCCACCAGCAGAGATAGAGCTAGATACGAGCAGTACTTC	CATSRDRARYEQYF
TRBV5-6	TRBJ2-3	-	TGTGCCAGCAGCCAGGTTTGGAACACAGATACGCAGTATTTT	CASSQVWNTDTQYF